A selection of T cell receptor beta chains follows, all from one sample in a study of blood T cell repertoires in COVID-19. Method: immunoSEQ multiplex PCR; TCRdb's copy keeps in-frame clones and lacks some. The profile shows approximately 250,000 clones, approximately 84% of them singletons. Sequencing input: peripheral blood. Receptor source: a human donor in a cohort sampled during active COVID-19. The CDR3 runs from the conserved cysteine through the conserved F or W. The order of the fields is V gene, clone size, J gene, D gene, CDR3 protein, CDR3 DNA. D genes are given only for firm matches. Where a row states a size, it is once, few, many or the class of an expanded clone; other rows omit it.

V: TRBV19; size: .; J: TRBJ1-2; D: TRBD1; CDR3: CASSYLQGAMNGYTF; DNA: TGTGCCAGTAGTTATTTGCAGGGGGCGATGAATGGCTACACCTTC
V: TRBV5-1; size: .; J: TRBJ1-2; D: .; CDR3: CASSLTGGKVAGYTF; DNA: TGCGCCAGCAGCTTAACTGGGGGGAAAGTGGCTGGCTACACCTTC
V: TRBV6-5; size: .; J: TRBJ1-2; D: TRBD1; CDR3: CASSPTGQAAGYTF; DNA: TGTGCCAGCAGTCCCACAGGACAGGCGGCTGGCTACACCTTC
V: TRBV9; size: .; J: TRBJ2-7; D: .; CDR3: CASSPQATSAYEQYF; DNA: TGTGCCAGCAGCCCACAGGCTACATCAGCCTACGAGCAGTACTTC
V: TRBV2; size: .; J: TRBJ2-7; D: .; CDR3: CASLLIGPDRSYEQYF; DNA: TGTGCCAGCCTCTTAATCGGTCCGGACAGATCCTACGAGCAGTACTTC
V: TRBV27; size: .; J: TRBJ2-6; D: TRBD1; CDR3: CASGYLDRAGANVLTF; DNA: TGTGCCAGCGGATACCTTGACAGGGCTGGGGCCAACGTCCTGACTTTC
V: TRBV7-2; size: .; J: TRBJ1-2; D: .; CDR3: CASITGTKVGGYTF; DNA: TGTGCCAGCATAACCGGGACTAAGGTCGGGGGCTACACCTTC
V: TRBV6-6; size: .; J: TRBJ2-7; D: .; CDR3: CASSYSRQGRDEQYF; DNA: TGTGCCAGCAGTTACTCGAGGCAGGGTCGGGACGAGCAGTACTTC
V: TRBV2; size: few; J: TRBJ1-1; D: .; CDR3: CASSEAGQNTEAFF; DNA: TGTGCCAGCAGTGAAGCGGGGCAGAACACTGAAGCTTTCTTT
V: TRBV5-1; size: .; J: TRBJ1-2; D: TRBD1; CDR3: CASSSTGDRASYGYTF; DNA: TGCGCCAGCAGCTCGACAGGCGACAGGGCCTCCTATGGCTACACCTTC
V: TRBV9; size: .; J: TRBJ2-2; D: .; CDR3: CATRMGAANTGELFF; DNA: TGTGCCACCAGAATGGGGGCGGCTAACACCGGGGAGCTGTTTTTT